The clone carrying this T cell receptor (beta chain) came up a few times. Listed TCR primers and previously described methods were used for bulk TCR libraries. TCRdb ran MiXCR on the PCR reads and lists one entry per CDR3 protein. This table has more than 450,000 distinct CDR3 sequences, over 20% appearing once. Sorted naive CD8 T cells, roughly 20,000 to 1,100,000, were sequenced from 10%, 30% or 50% RNA. Sorting recovered naive CD8 T cells on a CD8+CD4-CCR7+CD45RA+ profile. The entry originates in a study of molecular identifiers for immune sequencing clone quantification. The specimen was naive CD8+ T cells from blood, with Jurkat cell RNA spiked in. The subset denotes: FACS-sorted CD8+CD4-CCR7+CD45RA+ naive T cells. This receptor was identified in a human donor in good health. Some libraries in this study had Jurkat cell RNA spiked in.

Here the CDR3 reads CSGADNYGYTF. CDR3 DNA: TGCAGCGGGGCGGATAACTATGGCTACACCTTC. The V and J genes are TRBV29-1 and TRBJ1-2, with no clear D. CDR1 SQVTM and CDR2 ANQGSEA come from the germline V gene. This CDR3 is 11 amino acids long. V lost 7 bases and J 1 base, leaving 7 bases between the germline ends. Filled out from reference TRBV29-1 and TRBJ1-2, the complete variable domain reads SAVISQKPSRDICQRGTSLTIQCQVDSQVTMMFWYRQQPGQSLTLIATANQGSEATYESGFVIDKFPISRPNLTFSTLTVSNMSPEDSSIYLCSGADNYGYTFGSGTRLTVV.